Listed below are T cell receptor beta chains from one sample, sequenced in a study of blood T cell repertoires in COVID-19. Measured with immunoSEQ multiplex PCR; TCRdb has only the in-frame clones, and not every one. The sample holds some 45,000 clones, roughly 88% seen once. Sequenced input: peripheral blood. These TCRs come from a human donor in a cohort sampled during active COVID-19. The CDR3 runs from the conserved cysteine through the conserved F or W. Each record gives: J gene, D gene, clone size, V gene, CDR3 DNA, CDR3 protein. D genes are given only for firm matches. Clone size is given for some rows only: seen once, a few or many times, or a class if the clone is expanded.

j_call: TRBJ2-3; d_call: NA; clone_size: NA; v_call: TRBV4-1; cdr3_nt: TGCGCCAGCAGCCCCCACTCTGGGGGCCCAGATACGCAGTATTTT; cdr3_aa: CASSPHSGGPDTQYF
j_call: TRBJ1-3; d_call: TRBD1; clone_size: NA; v_call: TRBV25-1; cdr3_nt: TGTGCCAGCAAGCCAGGGGGGCAATCTGGAAACACCATATATTTT; cdr3_aa: CASKPGGQSGNTIYF
j_call: TRBJ1-5; d_call: TRBD1; clone_size: NA; v_call: TRBV2; cdr3_nt: TGTGCCAGCAACCGGGACAGGGGGGACAATCAGCCCCAGCATTTT; cdr3_aa: CASNRDRGDNQPQHF
j_call: TRBJ1-6; d_call: NA; clone_size: NA; v_call: TRBV6-1; cdr3_nt: TGTGCCAGCAGTGAAGCGAGGGTTTCACCCCTCCACTTT; cdr3_aa: CASSEARVSPLHF
j_call: TRBJ2-4; d_call: NA; clone_size: NA; v_call: TRBV5-1; cdr3_nt: TGCGCCAGCAGCTTGGGCGGAGCCAAAAACATTCAGTACTTC; cdr3_aa: CASSLGGAKNIQYF
j_call: TRBJ1-2; d_call: NA; clone_size: NA; v_call: TRBV6-5; cdr3_nt: TGTGCCAGCAGTTACTCTACAGGGCAAAAGCGTGCATTC; cdr3_aa: CASSYSTGQKRAF
j_call: TRBJ1-1; d_call: NA; clone_size: NA; v_call: TRBV5-4; cdr3_nt: TGTGCCAGCAGCTCCTTGGGGGGGAACACTGAAGCTTTCTTT; cdr3_aa: CASSSLGGNTEAFF
j_call: TRBJ2-7; d_call: TRBD2; clone_size: NA; v_call: TRBV19; cdr3_nt: TGTGCCAGTAGCCGGACTAGCGGGGGTATTTCCTACGAGCAGTACTTC; cdr3_aa: CASSRTSGGISYEQYF
j_call: TRBJ2-7; d_call: NA; clone_size: NA; v_call: TRBV7-8; cdr3_nt: TGTGCCAGCAGCTTAAACACCGGAGAGGACGAGCAGTACTTC; cdr3_aa: CASSLNTGEDEQYF
j_call: TRBJ2-7; d_call: TRBD2; clone_size: NA; v_call: TRBV11-2; cdr3_nt: TGTGCCAGCAGTCCAGGGACTAGCGGGGTCTACGAGCAGTACTTC; cdr3_aa: CASSPGTSGVYEQYF
j_call: TRBJ2-1; d_call: TRBD2; clone_size: NA; v_call: TRBV3-1/TRBV3-2; cdr3_nt: TGTGCCAGCAGTCAACCCGGGACTAGCGGGTTCAATGAGCAGTTCTTC; cdr3_aa: CASSQPGTSGFNEQFF
j_call: TRBJ2-2; d_call: NA; clone_size: NA; v_call: TRBV7-2; cdr3_nt: TGTGCCAGCAGCTTAGTTGGCCGAACCAACACCGGGGAGCTGTTTTTT; cdr3_aa: CASSLVGRTNTGELFF
j_call: TRBJ1-5; d_call: NA; clone_size: few; v_call: TRBV6-5; cdr3_nt: TGTGCCAGCAGTTATGACAGGAATCAGCCCCAGCATTTT; cdr3_aa: CASSYDRNQPQHF
j_call: TRBJ1-1; d_call: NA; clone_size: NA; v_call: TRBV6-5; cdr3_nt: TGTGCCAGCAGTACCCGAGAGGGCATCACTGAAGCTTTCTTT; cdr3_aa: CASSTREGITEAFF
j_call: TRBJ2-1; d_call: TRBD1; clone_size: NA; v_call: TRBV4-1; cdr3_nt: TGCGCCAGCAGCCAAGAGAGAGGGGGACAGGGCAGCGATGAGCAGTTCTTC; cdr3_aa: CASSQERGGQGSDEQFF
j_call: TRBJ1-2; d_call: TRBD1; clone_size: NA; v_call: TRBV27; cdr3_nt: TGTGCCAGCAGCGAAGAACAGGGGTATAGCGGCTACACCTTC; cdr3_aa: CASSEEQGYSGYTF
j_call: TRBJ1-5; d_call: NA; clone_size: NA; v_call: TRBV5-1; cdr3_nt: TGCGCCAGCAGCTTGGAGGGGCAGCCCCAGCATTTT; cdr3_aa: CASSLEGQPQHF
j_call: TRBJ1-2; d_call: NA; clone_size: NA; v_call: TRBV6-1; cdr3_nt: TGTGCCAGCAGTGAAAGGCAGGCGGGCGGCTACACCTTC; cdr3_aa: CASSERQAGGYTF
j_call: TRBJ2-2; d_call: TRBD1; clone_size: NA; v_call: TRBV2; cdr3_nt: TGTGCCAGCAGCCCCCGTTGGGGACAGGGGGGGGAGCTGTTTTTT; cdr3_aa: CASSPRWGQGGELFF
j_call: TRBJ2-4; d_call: NA; clone_size: NA; v_call: TRBV19; cdr3_nt: TGTGCCAGTAGTAAGGGGGTCAAAAACATTCAGTACTTC; cdr3_aa: CASSKGVKNIQYF
j_call: TRBJ2-5; d_call: TRBD2; clone_size: NA; v_call: TRBV9; cdr3_nt: TGTGCCAGCAGCGTAGCGAGTAGCGGGGTAGGCGAGACCCAGTACTTC; cdr3_aa: CASSVASSGVGETQYF
j_call: TRBJ2-5; d_call: TRBD2; clone_size: NA; v_call: TRBV3-1/TRBV3-2; cdr3_nt: TGTGCCAGCAGCAGGCGGGGGGGCCTGGAAGAGACCCAGTACTTC; cdr3_aa: CASSRRGGLEETQYF
j_call: TRBJ1-2; d_call: NA; clone_size: once; v_call: TRBV19; cdr3_nt: TGTGCCAGTAGTTCCGGAGGATACTATGGCTACACCTTC; cdr3_aa: CASSSGGYYGYTF
j_call: TRBJ1-1; d_call: TRBD1; clone_size: NA; v_call: TRBV3-1/TRBV3-2; cdr3_nt: TGTGCCAGCAGTCGCAGGGGACAGGGACTTCATGGAGCTTTCTTT; cdr3_aa: CASSRRGQGLHGAFF
j_call: TRBJ2-1; d_call: NA; clone_size: NA; v_call: TRBV24-1; cdr3_nt: TGTGCCACCAGTGAATCGGACACGGTCGGCGATGAGCAGTTCTTC; cdr3_aa: CATSESDTVGDEQFF
j_call: TRBJ1-2; d_call: NA; clone_size: NA; v_call: TRBV9; cdr3_nt: TGTGCCAGCAGCGTAGACAGTAACTATGGCTACACCTTC; cdr3_aa: CASSVDSNYGYTF
j_call: TRBJ1-5; d_call: NA; clone_size: few; v_call: TRBV19; cdr3_nt: TGTGCCAGTAGTATAAGCAGGAATTCCCTCCAATTCGATCAGCCCCAGCATTTT; cdr3_aa: CASSISRNSLQFDQPQHF
j_call: TRBJ2-3; d_call: NA; clone_size: NA; v_call: TRBV19; cdr3_nt: TGTGCCAGTAGTATTTCGGGACTCGGGACAGATACGCAGTATTTT; cdr3_aa: CASSISGLGTDTQYF
j_call: TRBJ2-5; d_call: NA; clone_size: few; v_call: TRBV5-5; cdr3_nt: TGTGCCAGCAGCTTACTAAGTGCTGAGACCCAGTACTTC; cdr3_aa: CASSLLSAETQYF
j_call: TRBJ2-7; d_call: NA; clone_size: NA; v_call: TRBV7-5; cdr3_nt: TGTGCCAGAAGCTTAGCTCCCCACTCCCTCCCCTACGAGCAGTACTTC; cdr3_aa: CARSLAPHSLPYEQYF
j_call: TRBJ2-1; d_call: NA; clone_size: NA; v_call: TRBV30; cdr3_nt: TGTGCCCGAGGAGGGGGGGGCTCCTACAATGAGCAGTTCTTC; cdr3_aa: CARGGGGSYNEQFF
j_call: TRBJ1-2; d_call: NA; clone_size: NA; v_call: TRBV4-2; cdr3_nt: TGTGCCAGCAGCCCCGCGGGAGCGGACAACTATGGCTACACCTTC; cdr3_aa: CASSPAGADNYGYTF
j_call: TRBJ2-2; d_call: TRBD2; clone_size: NA; v_call: TRBV27; cdr3_nt: TGTGTGGGACTAGCGGGGGGGGCCGGGGAGCTGTTTTTT; cdr3_aa: CVGLAGGAGELFF
j_call: TRBJ2-2; d_call: NA; clone_size: NA; v_call: TRBV10-3; cdr3_nt: TGTGCCATCAGTGAGGGAGCAGATACCGGGGAGCTGTTTTTT; cdr3_aa: CAISEGADTGELFF
j_call: TRBJ1-1; d_call: TRBD1; clone_size: NA; v_call: TRBV2; cdr3_nt: TGTGCCAGCGGGGGGACAGTCACTGAAGCTTTCTTT; cdr3_aa: CASGGTVTEAFF
j_call: TRBJ1-5; d_call: NA; clone_size: NA; v_call: TRBV12-1; cdr3_nt: TGTGCCAGCACCCTCTCCCCCCGGGACAGGGCGAATAGCAATCAGCCCCAGCATTTT; cdr3_aa: CASTLSPRDRANSNQPQHF
j_call: TRBJ2-5; d_call: NA; clone_size: NA; v_call: TRBV12-3/TRBV12-4; cdr3_nt: TGTGCCAGCAGTTGGACTTCCCAAGAGACCCAGTACTTC; cdr3_aa: CASSWTSQETQYF
j_call: TRBJ1-6; d_call: TRBD1; clone_size: NA; v_call: TRBV25-1; cdr3_nt: TGTGCCAGCAGTGATCAGGGGGCGGGTTCACCCCTCCACTTT; cdr3_aa: CASSDQGAGSPLHF
j_call: TRBJ2-1; d_call: TRBD1; clone_size: few; v_call: TRBV6-1; cdr3_nt: TGTGCCAGCAGTGACAGCCGGGACAGGGTTTCATCGTACAATGAGCAGTTCTTC; cdr3_aa: CASSDSRDRVSSYNEQFF
j_call: TRBJ1-1; d_call: NA; clone_size: once; v_call: TRBV4-2; cdr3_nt: TGTGCCAGCAGCCAAGACCCCCAGGGGATGAACACTGAAGCTTTCTTT; cdr3_aa: CASSQDPQGMNTEAFF
j_call: TRBJ2-5; d_call: TRBD2; clone_size: few; v_call: TRBV7-3; cdr3_nt: TGTGCCAGCAGCCCTCTAGCGGAAGAGACCCAGTACTTC; cdr3_aa: CASSPLAEETQYF
j_call: TRBJ2-1; d_call: TRBD2; clone_size: NA; v_call: TRBV7-3; cdr3_nt: TGTGCCAGCAGCGTTGGGACTAGCGGGGGCTACAATGAGCAGTTCTTC; cdr3_aa: CASSVGTSGGYNEQFF
j_call: TRBJ2-7; d_call: TRBD1; clone_size: NA; v_call: TRBV2; cdr3_nt: TGTGCCAGCAGCGAAGCAGGGGGTAATTCCCACGAGCAGTACTTC; cdr3_aa: CASSEAGGNSHEQYF
j_call: TRBJ2-3; d_call: NA; clone_size: NA; v_call: TRBV4-1; cdr3_nt: TGCGCCAGCAGCCAAGGGACTCGCACAGATACGCAGTATTTT; cdr3_aa: CASSQGTRTDTQYF
j_call: TRBJ1-2; d_call: NA; clone_size: NA; v_call: TRBV5-5; cdr3_nt: TGTGCCAGCAGCGTCGCAGCGGGATCCCTGGGCGGCTACACCTTC; cdr3_aa: CASSVAAGSLGGYTF
j_call: TRBJ2-4; d_call: NA; clone_size: NA; v_call: TRBV19; cdr3_nt: TGTGCCACAAATCGGGGTTCCCTAGCCAAAAACATTCAGTACTTC; cdr3_aa: CATNRGSLAKNIQYF
j_call: TRBJ2-3; d_call: NA; clone_size: NA; v_call: TRBV5-1; cdr3_nt: TGCGCCAGCAGCTACACAGTAGATACGCAGTATTTT; cdr3_aa: CASSYTVDTQYF
j_call: TRBJ2-3; d_call: TRBD1; clone_size: NA; v_call: TRBV7-3; cdr3_nt: TGTGCCAGCAGCTTACAGGGGGCGCAGGGAGATACGCAGTATTTT; cdr3_aa: CASSLQGAQGDTQYF